The rows below give T cell receptor beta chains drawn from one sample of a study of blood T cell repertoires in COVID-19. Clones were sequenced by immunoSEQ multiplex PCR, and TCRdb holds only the in-frame ones, with some missing. The table has about 55,000 clones, more than 70% seen once. The sample was peripheral blood. The source of these receptors is a woman aged 80 or older with acute or convalescent COVID-19. Both conserved end residues are part of each CDR3. The D gene is left open where the match is weak. Some rows mark clone size as missing; the rest say once, few, many or name a class of expanded clone.

>TRBV14|-|TRBD2|TRBJ2-1
TGTGCCAGCCGGGGGCGGCGGGAGGAGAGATGGGAGCAGTTCTTC
CASRGRREERWEQFF
>TRBV27|-|TRBD1|TRBJ2-2
TGTGCCAGCAGCGCCGGGACAGGGCACACCGGGGAGCTGTTTTTT
CASSAGTGHTGELFF
>TRBV28|-|TRBD1|TRBJ1-2
TGTGCCAGCAGTTTCGGACAGGGAGAGGGCTACACCTTC
CASSFGQGEGYTF
>TRBV10-3|few|-|TRBJ1-6
TGTGCCATCAGTGACGGGGTTACAGCTAATTCACCCCTCCACTTT
CAISDGVTANSPLHF
>TRBV5-4|-|TRBD2|TRBJ2-1
TGTGCCAGCAGCTTGGGGTTCCGGCGCGGGAGCTCCTACAATGAGCAGTTCTTC
CASSLGFRRGSSYNEQFF
>TRBV2|-|-|TRBJ2-2
TGTGCCAGCATAGGGCTAGCGAGCACCGGGGAGCTGTTTTTT
CASIGLASTGELFF
>TRBV5-1|once|TRBD2|TRBJ2-3
TGCGCCAGCAGCCCCTTGCTAGCGGGAGGAGCAGATACGCAGTATTTT
CASSPLLAGGADTQYF
>TRBV18|-|-|TRBJ1-5
TGTGCCAGCTCCCCGACAGGCCGCTCCCATAGCAATCAGCCCCAGCATTTT
CASSPTGRSHSNQPQHF
>TRBV15|-|-|TRBJ1-6
TGTGCCACCAGCAGAGAAGCAACCGATTCACCCCTCCACTTT
CATSREATDSPLHF
>TRBV14|few|TRBD2|TRBJ2-1
TGTGCCAGCAGCCTTGGACTAGCGGGGAATGAGCAGTTCTTC
CASSLGLAGNEQFF
>TRBV18|-|-|TRBJ1-1
TGTGCCAGCTCACCTCAGAAGAACACTGAAGCTTTCTTT
CASSPQKNTEAFF
>TRBV7-3|-|-|TRBJ1-1
TGTGCCAGCAGCACAGGGTTGAACACTGAAGCTTTCTTT
CASSTGLNTEAFF
>TRBV5-1|few|TRBD1|TRBJ1-1
TGCGCCAGCAGCTTGGTACAGGGACAGACTGGAACTGAAGCTTTCTTT
CASSLVQGQTGTEAFF
>TRBV11-2|-|-|TRBJ1-1
TGTGCCAGCAGCCCCCGTGCTGAAGCTTTCTTT
CASSPRAEAFF
>TRBV5-4|-|TRBD2|TRBJ2-5
TGTGCCAGCAGCTTGGGGGCGGCTAGCGGGAGGGCCCGAGAGACCCAGTACTTC
CASSLGAASGRARETQYF
>TRBV14|once|-|TRBJ2-7
TGTGCCAGCAGCCCTTATTATGGGGCTCAGGGTGGGCACGAGCAGTACTTC
CASSPYYGAQGGHEQYF
>TRBV7-6|-|-|TRBJ2-1
TGTGCCAGCAGCTTAGCTGAGGCAAATGAGCAGTTCTTC
CASSLAEANEQFF
>TRBV27|-|TRBD1|TRBJ1-1
TGTGCCAGCAGTTTTGACAGGGGATCGATGAACACTGAAGCTTTCTTT
CASSFDRGSMNTEAFF
>TRBV5-1|-|TRBD1|TRBJ2-2
TGCGCCAGCAGCGGGGGACAGGGCAACGGGGAGCTGTTTTTT
CASSGGQGNGELFF
>TRBV6-1|-|-|TRBJ2-6
TGTGCCAGCAGTGAAGGTCAGCAGGCTGGGGCCAACGTCCTGACTTTC
CASSEGQQAGANVLTF
>TRBV2|-|-|TRBJ2-4
TGTGCCAGCAGTGATTCAGTGGCCAAAAACATTCAGTACTTC
CASSDSVAKNIQYF
>TRBV5-1|-|-|TRBJ2-7
TGCGCCAGCAGCTCGGGATATACGGGGACCTACGAGCAGTACTTC
CASSSGYTGTYEQYF
>TRBV2|-|TRBD1|TRBJ2-1
TGTGCCAGCATGGTCCGGACAGGGGCTGAGCAGTTCTTC
CASMVRTGAEQFF
>TRBV4-1|once|TRBD2|TRBJ2-2
TGCGCCAGCAGCCAAGATATCCCAGGACTAGAGAGGCCCGGGGAGCTGTTTTTT
CASSQDIPGLERPGELFF
>TRBV27|-|TRBD1|TRBJ2-1
TGTGCCAGCACCCGTTCCTCCGGGACAGGGTTCTACAATGAGCAGTTCTTC
CASTRSSGTGFYNEQFF
>TRBV12-5|-|-|TRBJ2-7
TGTGCTAGTGGCGGGGGACAGCCTCCCTACGAGCAGTACTTC
CASGGGQPPYEQYF
>TRBV19|once|-|TRBJ1-3
TGTGCCAGTAGTATAGGAGACGGAGTCTCTGGAAACACCATATATTTT
CASSIGDGVSGNTIYF